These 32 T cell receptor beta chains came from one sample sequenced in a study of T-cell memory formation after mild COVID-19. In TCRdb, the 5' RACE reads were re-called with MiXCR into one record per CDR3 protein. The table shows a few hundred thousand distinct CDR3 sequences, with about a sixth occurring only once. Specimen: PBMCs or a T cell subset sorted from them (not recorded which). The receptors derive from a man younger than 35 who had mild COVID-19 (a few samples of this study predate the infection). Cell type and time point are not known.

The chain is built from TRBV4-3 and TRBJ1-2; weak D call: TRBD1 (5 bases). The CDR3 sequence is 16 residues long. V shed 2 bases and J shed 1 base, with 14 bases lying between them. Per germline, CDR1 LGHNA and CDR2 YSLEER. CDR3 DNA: TGCGCCAGCAGCCAACCCCTGGGGGGACTTAACTATGGCTACACCTTC. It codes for CASSQPLGGLNYGYTF.

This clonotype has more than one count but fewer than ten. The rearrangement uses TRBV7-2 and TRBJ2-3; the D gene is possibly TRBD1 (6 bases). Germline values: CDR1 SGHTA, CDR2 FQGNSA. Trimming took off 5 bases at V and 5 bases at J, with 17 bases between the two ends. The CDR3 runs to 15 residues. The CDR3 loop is CASSPRGQGKDTQYF. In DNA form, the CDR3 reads TGTGCCAGCAGCCCACGAGGGCAGGGGAAAGATACGCAGTATTTT.

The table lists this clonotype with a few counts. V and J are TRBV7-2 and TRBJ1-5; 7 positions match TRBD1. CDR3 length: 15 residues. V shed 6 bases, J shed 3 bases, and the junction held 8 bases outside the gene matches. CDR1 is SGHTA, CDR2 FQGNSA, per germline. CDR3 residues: CASRGAGGINQPQHF. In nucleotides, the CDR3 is TGTGCCAGCAGAGGGGCAGGGGGGATCAATCAGCCCCAGCATTTT.

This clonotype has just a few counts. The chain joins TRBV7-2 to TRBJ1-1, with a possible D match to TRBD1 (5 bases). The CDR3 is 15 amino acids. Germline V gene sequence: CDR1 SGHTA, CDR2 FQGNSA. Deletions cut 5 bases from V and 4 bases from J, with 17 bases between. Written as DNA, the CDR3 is TGTGCCAGCAGCCTACCCGGGGCGATGCGCACTGAAGCTTTCTTT. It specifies CASSLPGAMRTEAFF.

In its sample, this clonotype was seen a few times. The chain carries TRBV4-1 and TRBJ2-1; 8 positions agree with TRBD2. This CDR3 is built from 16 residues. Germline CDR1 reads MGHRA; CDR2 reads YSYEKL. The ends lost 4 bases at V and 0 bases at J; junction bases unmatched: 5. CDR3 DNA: TGCGCCAGCAGCCCGAGCGGGGGCCTCTCCTACAATGAGCAGTTCTTC. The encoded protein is CASSPSGGLSYNEQFF.

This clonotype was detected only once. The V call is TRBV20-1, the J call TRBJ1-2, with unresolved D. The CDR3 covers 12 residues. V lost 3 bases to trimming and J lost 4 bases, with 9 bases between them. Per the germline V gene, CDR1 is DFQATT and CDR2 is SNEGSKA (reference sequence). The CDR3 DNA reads TGCAGTGCTAGGTCGGGGTCCTATGGCTACACCTTC. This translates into CSARSGSYGYTF.

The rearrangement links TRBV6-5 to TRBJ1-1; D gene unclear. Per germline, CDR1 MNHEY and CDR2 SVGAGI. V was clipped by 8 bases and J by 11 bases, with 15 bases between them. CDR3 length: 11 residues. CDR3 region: CASLLRDRAFF. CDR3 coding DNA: TGTGCCAGCCTGCTAAGGGATCGGGCTTTCTTT.

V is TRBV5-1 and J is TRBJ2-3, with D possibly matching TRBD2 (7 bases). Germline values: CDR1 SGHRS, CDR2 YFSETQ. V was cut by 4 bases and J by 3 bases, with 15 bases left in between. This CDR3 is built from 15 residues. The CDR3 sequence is CASSAGAGMTDTQYF. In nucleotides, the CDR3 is TGCGCCAGCAGCGCGGGGGCAGGGATGACAGATACGCAGTATTTT.

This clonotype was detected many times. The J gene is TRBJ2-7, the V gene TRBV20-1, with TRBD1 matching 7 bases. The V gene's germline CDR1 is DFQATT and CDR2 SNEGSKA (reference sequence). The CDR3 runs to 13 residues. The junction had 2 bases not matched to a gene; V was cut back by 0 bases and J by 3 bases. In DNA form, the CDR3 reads TGCAGTGCTAGAGATTCAGGGGGCTACGAGCAGTACTTC. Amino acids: CSARDSGGYEQYF.

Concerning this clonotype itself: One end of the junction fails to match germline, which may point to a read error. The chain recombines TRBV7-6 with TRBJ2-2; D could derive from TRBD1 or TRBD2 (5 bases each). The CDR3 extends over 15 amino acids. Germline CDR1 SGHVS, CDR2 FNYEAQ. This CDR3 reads CASSEGTANTGELYF. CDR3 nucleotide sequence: TGTGCCAGCAGCGAGGGGACCGCGAACACCGGGGAGCTGTATTTT.

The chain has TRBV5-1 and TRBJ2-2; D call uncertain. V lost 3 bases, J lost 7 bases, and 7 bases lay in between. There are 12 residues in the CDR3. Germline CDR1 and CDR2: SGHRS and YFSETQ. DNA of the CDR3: TGCGCCAGCAGCTGGTTGAGCGGGGAGCTGTTTTTT. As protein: CASSWLSGELFF. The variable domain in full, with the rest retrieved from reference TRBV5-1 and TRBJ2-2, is KAGVTQTPRYLIKTRGQQVTLSCSPISGHRSVSWYQQTPGQGLQFLFEYFSETQRNKGNFPGRFSGRQFSNSRSEMNVSTLELGDSALYLCASSWLSGELFFGEGSRLTVL.

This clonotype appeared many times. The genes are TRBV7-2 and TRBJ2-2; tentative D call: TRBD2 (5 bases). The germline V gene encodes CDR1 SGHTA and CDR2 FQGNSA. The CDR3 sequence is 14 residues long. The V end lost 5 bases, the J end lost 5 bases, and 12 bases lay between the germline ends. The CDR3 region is CASSIGWETGELFF. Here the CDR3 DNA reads TGTGCCAGCAGCATCGGGTGGGAGACCGGGGAGCTGTTTTTT.

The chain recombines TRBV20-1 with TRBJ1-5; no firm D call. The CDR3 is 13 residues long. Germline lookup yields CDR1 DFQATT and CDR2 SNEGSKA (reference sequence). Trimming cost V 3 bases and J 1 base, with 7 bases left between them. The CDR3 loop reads CSASLGSNQPQHF. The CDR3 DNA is TGCAGTGCTAGTCTAGGAAGCAATCAGCCCCAGCATTTT.

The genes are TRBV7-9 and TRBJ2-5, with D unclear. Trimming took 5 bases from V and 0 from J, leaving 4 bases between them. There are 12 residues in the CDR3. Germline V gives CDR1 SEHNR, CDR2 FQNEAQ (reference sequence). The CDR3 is CASSKYQETQYF. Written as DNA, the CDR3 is TGTGCCAGCAGCAAGTACCAAGAGACCCAGTACTTC.

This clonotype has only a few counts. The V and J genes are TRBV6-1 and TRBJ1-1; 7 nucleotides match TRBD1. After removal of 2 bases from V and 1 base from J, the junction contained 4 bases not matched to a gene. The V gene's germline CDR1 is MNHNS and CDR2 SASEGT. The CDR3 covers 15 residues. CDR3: CASSELGTENTEAFF. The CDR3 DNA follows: TGTGCCAGCAGTGAATTAGGGACAGAGAACACTGAAGCTTTCTTT.

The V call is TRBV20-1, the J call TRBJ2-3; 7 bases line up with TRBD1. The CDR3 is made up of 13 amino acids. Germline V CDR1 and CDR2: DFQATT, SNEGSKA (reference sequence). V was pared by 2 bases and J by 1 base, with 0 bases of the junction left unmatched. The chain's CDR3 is CSARQGGTDTQYF. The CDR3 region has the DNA TGCAGTGCTAGACAGGGGGGCACAGATACGCAGTATTTT.

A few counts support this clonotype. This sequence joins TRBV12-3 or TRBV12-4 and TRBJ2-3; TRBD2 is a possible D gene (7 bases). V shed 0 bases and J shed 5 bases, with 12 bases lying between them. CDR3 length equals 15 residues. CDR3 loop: CASSLAGGQVDTQYF. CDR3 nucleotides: TGTGCCAGCAGTTTAGCGGGGGGGCAGGTAGATACGCAGTATTTT.

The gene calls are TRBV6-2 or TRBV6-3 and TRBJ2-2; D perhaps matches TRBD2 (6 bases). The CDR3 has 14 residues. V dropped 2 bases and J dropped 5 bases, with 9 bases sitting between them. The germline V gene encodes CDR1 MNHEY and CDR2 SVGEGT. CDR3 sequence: CASSYRGTTGELFF. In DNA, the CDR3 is TGTGCCAGCAGTTACCGGGGGACTACCGGGGAGCTGTTTTTT.

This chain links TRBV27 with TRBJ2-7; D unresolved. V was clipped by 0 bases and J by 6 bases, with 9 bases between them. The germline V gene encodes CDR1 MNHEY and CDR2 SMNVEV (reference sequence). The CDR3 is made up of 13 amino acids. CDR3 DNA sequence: TGTGCCAGCAGTTTATCAGTCCCGTCCGAGCAGTACTTC. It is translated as CASSLSVPSEQYF.

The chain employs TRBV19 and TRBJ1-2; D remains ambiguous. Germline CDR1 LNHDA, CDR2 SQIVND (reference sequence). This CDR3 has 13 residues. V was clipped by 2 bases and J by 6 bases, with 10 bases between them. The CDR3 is CASSISVGNGYTF. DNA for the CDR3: TGTGCCAGTAGTATATCGGTGGGGAATGGCTACACCTTC.

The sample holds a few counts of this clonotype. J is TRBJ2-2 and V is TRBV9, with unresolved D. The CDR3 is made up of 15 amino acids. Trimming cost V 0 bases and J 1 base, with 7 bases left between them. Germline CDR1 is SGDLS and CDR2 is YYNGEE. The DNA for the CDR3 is TGTGCCAGCAGCGTAGTTCTGGAGAACACCGGGGAGCTGTTTTTT. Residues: CASSVVLENTGELFF.

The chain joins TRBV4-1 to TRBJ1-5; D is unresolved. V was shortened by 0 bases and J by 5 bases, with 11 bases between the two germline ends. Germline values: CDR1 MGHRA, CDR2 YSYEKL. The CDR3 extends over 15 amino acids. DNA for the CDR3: TGCGCCAGCAGCCAAGATCAAGGCATGCATCAGCCCCAGCATTTT. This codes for CASSQDQGMHQPQHF.

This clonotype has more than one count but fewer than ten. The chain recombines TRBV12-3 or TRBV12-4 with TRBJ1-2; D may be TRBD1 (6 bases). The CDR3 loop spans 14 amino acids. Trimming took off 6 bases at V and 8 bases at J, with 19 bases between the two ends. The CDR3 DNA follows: TGTGCCAGCAGCCGCCTAAGGGGGGACTCGGGCTACACCTTC. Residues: CASSRLRGDSGYTF.

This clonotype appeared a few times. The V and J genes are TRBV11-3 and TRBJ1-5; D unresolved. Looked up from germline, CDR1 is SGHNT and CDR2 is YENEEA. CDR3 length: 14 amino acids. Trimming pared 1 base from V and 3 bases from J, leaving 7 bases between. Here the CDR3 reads CASSLVGNNQPQHF. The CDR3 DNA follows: TGTGCCAGCAGCTTAGTGGGGAACAATCAGCCCCAGCATTTT.

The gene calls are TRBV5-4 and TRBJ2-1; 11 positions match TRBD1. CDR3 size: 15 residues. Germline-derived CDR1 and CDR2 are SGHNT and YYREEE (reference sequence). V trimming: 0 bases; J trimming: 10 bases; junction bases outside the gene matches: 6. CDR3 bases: TGTGCCAGCAGCTTGGGGGACAGGGGGACACGGGAGCAGTTCTTC. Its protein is CASSLGDRGTREQFF.

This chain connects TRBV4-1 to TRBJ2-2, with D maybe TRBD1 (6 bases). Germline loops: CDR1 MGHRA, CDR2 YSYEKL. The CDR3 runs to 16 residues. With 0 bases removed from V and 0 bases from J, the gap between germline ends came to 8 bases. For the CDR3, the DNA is TGCGCCAGCAGCCAAGAGGGGGACACGAACACCGGGGAGCTGTTTTTT. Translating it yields CASSQEGDTNTGELFF.

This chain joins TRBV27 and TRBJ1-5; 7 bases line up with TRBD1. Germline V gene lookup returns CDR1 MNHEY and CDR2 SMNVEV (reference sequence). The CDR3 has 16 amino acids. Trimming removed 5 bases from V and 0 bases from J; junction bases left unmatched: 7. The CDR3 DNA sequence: TGTGCCAGCAGTAGTGGGACAGATAATAGCAATCAGCCCCAGCATTTT. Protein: CASSSGTDNSNQPQHF.

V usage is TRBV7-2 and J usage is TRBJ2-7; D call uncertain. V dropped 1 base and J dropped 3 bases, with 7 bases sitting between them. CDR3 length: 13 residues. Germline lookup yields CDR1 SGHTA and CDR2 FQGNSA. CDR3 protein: CASSLGVDYEQYF. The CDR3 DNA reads TGTGCCAGCAGCTTAGGTGTGGACTACGAGCAGTACTTC.

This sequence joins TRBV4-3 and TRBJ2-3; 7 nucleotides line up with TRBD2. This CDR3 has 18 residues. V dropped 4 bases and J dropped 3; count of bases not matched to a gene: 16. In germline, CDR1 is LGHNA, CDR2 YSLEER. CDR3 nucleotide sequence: TGCGCCAGCAGCCCCCCTTTTGAAGCGGGGAGAGATACAGATACGCAGTATTTT. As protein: CASSPPFEAGRDTDTQYF.

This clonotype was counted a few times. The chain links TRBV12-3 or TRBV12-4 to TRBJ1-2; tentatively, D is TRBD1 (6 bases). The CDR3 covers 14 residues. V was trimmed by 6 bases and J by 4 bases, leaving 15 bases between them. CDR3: CASRSTGSGYGYTF. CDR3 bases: TGTGCCAGCAGATCGACAGGTTCGGGCTATGGCTACACCTTC.

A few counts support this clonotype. CDR3 bases: TGTGCCAGCAGCGTAGGTCGGACTAGCGGTTACGAGCAGTACTTC. Protein sequence: CASSVGRTSGYEQYF. V usage is TRBV9 and J usage is TRBJ2-7, with 10 bases matching TRBD2. The CDR3 length is 15 residues. The germline V gene has CDR1 SGDLS and CDR2 YYNGEE. V was pared by 0 bases and J by 4 bases, with 4 bases of the junction left unmatched.

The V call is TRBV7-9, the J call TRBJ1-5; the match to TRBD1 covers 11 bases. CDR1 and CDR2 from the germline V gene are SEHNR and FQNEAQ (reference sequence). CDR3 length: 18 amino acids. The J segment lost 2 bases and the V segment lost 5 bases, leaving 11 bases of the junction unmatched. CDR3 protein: CASSPPGQGARGNQPQHF. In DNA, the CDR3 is TGTGCCAGCAGCCCCCCCGGACAGGGGGCGCGAGGCAATCAGCCCCAGCATTTT.